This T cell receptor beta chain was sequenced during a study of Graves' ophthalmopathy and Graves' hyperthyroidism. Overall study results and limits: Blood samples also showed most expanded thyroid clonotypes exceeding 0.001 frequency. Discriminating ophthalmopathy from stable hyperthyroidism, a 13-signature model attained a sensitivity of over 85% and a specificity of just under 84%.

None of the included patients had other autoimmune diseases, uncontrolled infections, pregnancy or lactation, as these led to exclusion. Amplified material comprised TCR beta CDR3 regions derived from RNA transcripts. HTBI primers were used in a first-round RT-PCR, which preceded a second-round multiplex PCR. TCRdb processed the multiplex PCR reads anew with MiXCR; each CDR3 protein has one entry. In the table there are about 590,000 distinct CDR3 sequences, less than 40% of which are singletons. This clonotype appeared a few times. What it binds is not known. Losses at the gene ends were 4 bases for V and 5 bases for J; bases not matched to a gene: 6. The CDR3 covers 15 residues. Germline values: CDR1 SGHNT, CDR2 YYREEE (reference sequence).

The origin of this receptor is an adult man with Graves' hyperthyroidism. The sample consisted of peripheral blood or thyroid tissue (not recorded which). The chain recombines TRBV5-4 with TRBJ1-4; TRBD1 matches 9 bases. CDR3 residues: CASSVDRGSNEKLFF. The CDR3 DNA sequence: TGTGCCAGCAGCGTGGACAGGGGCTCGAATGAAAAACTGTTTTTT. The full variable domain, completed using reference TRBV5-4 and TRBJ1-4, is ETGVTQSPTHLIKTRGQQVTLRCSSQSGHNTVSWYQQALGQGPQFIFQYYREEENGRGNFPPRFSGLQFPNYSSELNVNALELDDSALYLCASSVDRGSNEKLFFGSGTQLSVL.